These T cell receptor beta chains were read from a single sample in a study of blood T cell repertoires in COVID-19. The repertoire was sequenced with immunoSEQ multiplex PCR; TCRdb's copy has only in-frame clones and lacks some. The table lists approximately 220,000 clones, 80% to 90% of them singletons, with 3.5% to 5.5% in the top ten. The sample consisted of PBMCs or T cells enriched from blood (not recorded which). The receptors here all came from a woman in her thirties who had been exposed to COVID-19. The CDR3 runs from the conserved cysteine through the conserved F or W. Each record gives: clone size, CDR3 length, D gene, J gene, V gene, CDR3 protein, CDR3 DNA. A D gene is named only where the DNA matches it firmly. Clone size is shown for a subset of rows, as once, few, many or a class of expanded clone.

abundance: NA
len: 14
d_gene: NA
j_gene: TRBJ1-5
v_gene: TRBV5-1
CDR3aa: CASSRSGSDQPQHF
CDR3nt: TGCGCCAGCAGCCGGTCGGGGAGCGATCAGCCCCAGCATTTT

abundance: few
len: 15
d_gene: NA
j_gene: TRBJ1-6
v_gene: TRBV6-5
CDR3aa: CASSLAFGDNSPLHF
CDR3nt: TGTGCCAGCAGTCTGGCGTTCGGGGATAACTCACCCCTCCACTTT

abundance: NA
len: 15
d_gene: TRBD2
j_gene: TRBJ2-1
v_gene: TRBV9
CDR3aa: CASSVSRGGSNEQFF
CDR3nt: TGTGCCAGCAGCGTATCCCGGGGGGGCTCGAATGAGCAGTTCTTC

abundance: NA
len: 16
d_gene: TRBD1
j_gene: TRBJ1-3
v_gene: TRBV6-5
CDR3aa: CASSYGDRESGNTIYF
CDR3nt: TGTGCCAGCAGTTACGGCGACAGGGAATCTGGAAACACCATATATTTT

abundance: once
len: 12
d_gene: NA
j_gene: TRBJ1-1
v_gene: TRBV6-5
CDR3aa: CASSPGNTEAFF
CDR3nt: TGTGCCAGCTCTCCAGGAAACACTGAAGCTTTCTTT

abundance: NA
len: 15
d_gene: NA
j_gene: TRBJ2-3
v_gene: TRBV19
CDR3aa: CASSMFDSHTDTQYF
CDR3nt: TGTGCCAGTAGTATGTTTGACAGCCACACAGATACGCAGTATTTT

abundance: NA
len: 15
d_gene: NA
j_gene: TRBJ2-1
v_gene: TRBV6-4
CDR3aa: CASSDQGGSYNEQFF
CDR3nt: TGTGCCAGCAGTGATCAGGGAGGTTCCTACAATGAGCAGTTCTTC

abundance: NA
len: 19
d_gene: NA
j_gene: TRBJ1-6
v_gene: TRBV7-8
CDR3aa: CASSLAWTAGSSYNSPLHF
CDR3nt: TGTGCCAGCAGCTTAGCGTGGACGGCGGGAAGCTCCTATAATTCACCCCTCCACTTT

abundance: NA
len: 13
d_gene: NA
j_gene: TRBJ1-5
v_gene: TRBV19
CDR3aa: CASSYGKDQPQHF
CDR3nt: TGTGCCAGTAGCTACGGGAAGGATCAGCCCCAGCATTTT

abundance: NA
len: 14
d_gene: TRBD1
j_gene: TRBJ2-7
v_gene: TRBV10-1
CDR3aa: CASSERQGPYEQYF
CDR3nt: TGCGCCAGCAGTGAGAGACAGGGCCCCTACGAGCAGTACTTC

abundance: NA
len: 14
d_gene: TRBD1
j_gene: TRBJ1-2
v_gene: TRBV13
CDR3aa: CASSLGQGAGGYTF
CDR3nt: TGTGCCAGCAGCTTGGGACAGGGGGCGGGCGGCTACACCTTC

abundance: NA
len: 15
d_gene: TRBD1
j_gene: TRBJ2-2
v_gene: TRBV2
CDR3aa: CASSQDRGLTGELFF
CDR3nt: TGTGCCAGCAGCCAAGACAGGGGGCTGACCGGGGAGCTGTTTTTT

abundance: few
len: 15
d_gene: NA
j_gene: TRBJ1-2
v_gene: TRBV11-2
CDR3aa: CASSSAHGGNYGYTF
CDR3nt: TGTGCCAGCAGCTCGGCCCATGGGGGGAACTATGGCTACACCTTC

abundance: NA
len: 13
d_gene: NA
j_gene: TRBJ1-2
v_gene: TRBV27
CDR3aa: CASSPTGEFGYTF
CDR3nt: TGTGCCAGCAGTCCTACAGGTGAATTTGGCTACACCTTC

abundance: few
len: 17
d_gene: TRBD1
j_gene: TRBJ1-4
v_gene: TRBV6-6
CDR3aa: CASSRGQGAGTNEKLFF
CDR3nt: TGTGCCAGCAGCCGAGGACAGGGGGCCGGAACTAATGAAAAACTGTTTTTT

abundance: NA
len: 12
d_gene: NA
j_gene: TRBJ1-2
v_gene: TRBV12-3/TRBV12-4
CDR3aa: CASSYRPRGYTF
CDR3nt: TGTGCCAGCAGTTATAGGCCTAGGGGCTACACCTTC

abundance: NA
len: 15
d_gene: TRBD1
j_gene: TRBJ2-1
v_gene: TRBV11-2
CDR3aa: CASSLGTGPEFGQFF
CDR3nt: TGTGCCAGCAGCTTAGGGACAGGGCCAGAGTTCGGGCAGTTCTTC

abundance: NA
len: 15
d_gene: TRBD1
j_gene: TRBJ2-7
v_gene: TRBV18
CDR3aa: CASSRGQGASYEQYF
CDR3nt: TGTGCCAGCTCACGGGGACAGGGGGCCTCCTACGAGCAGTACTTC

abundance: NA
len: 17
d_gene: NA
j_gene: TRBJ2-3
v_gene: TRBV20-1
CDR3aa: CSASSGTLGEVFDTQYF
CDR3nt: TGCAGTGCTAGTTCTGGGACCTTGGGGGAGGTGTTCGATACGCAGTATTTT

abundance: NA
len: 14
d_gene: NA
j_gene: TRBJ2-7
v_gene: TRBV11-2
CDR3aa: CASSPDRLSYEQYF
CDR3nt: TGTGCCAGCAGCCCAGACCGACTCTCCTACGAGCAGTACTTC

abundance: NA
len: 15
d_gene: NA
j_gene: TRBJ2-1
v_gene: TRBV3-1/TRBV3-2
CDR3aa: CASTPLENSYNEQFF
CDR3nt: TGTGCCAGCACCCCACTGGAGAATTCCTACAATGAGCAGTTCTTC

abundance: NA
len: 15
d_gene: TRBD1
j_gene: TRBJ1-1
v_gene: TRBV19
CDR3aa: CASRDSGTGLFEAFF
CDR3nt: TGTGCCAGTAGGGACTCCGGGACAGGTCTTTTTGAAGCTTTCTTT

abundance: NA
len: 15
d_gene: NA
j_gene: TRBJ2-4
v_gene: TRBV6-5
CDR3aa: CASSPRQLAKNIQYF
CDR3nt: TGTGCCAGCAGTCCACGACAGCTAGCCAAAAACATTCAGTACTTC

abundance: NA
len: 16
d_gene: NA
j_gene: TRBJ2-3
v_gene: TRBV11-3
CDR3aa: CASSPPPGLPGDTQYF
CDR3nt: TGTGCCAGCAGCCCCCCCCCGGGACTCCCGGGGGATACGCAGTATTTT

abundance: NA
len: 16
d_gene: TRBD2
j_gene: TRBJ2-5
v_gene: TRBV2
CDR3aa: CASSEGGGAHWETQYF
CDR3nt: TGTGCCAGCAGTGAAGGCGGGGGGGCCCACTGGGAGACCCAGTACTTC

abundance: NA
len: 18
d_gene: NA
j_gene: TRBJ2-2
v_gene: TRBV11-3
CDR3aa: CASSPTSLGQFNTGELFF
CDR3nt: TGTGCCAGCAGCCCTACCTCACTTGGTCAATTTAACACCGGGGAGCTGTTTTTT

abundance: NA
len: 13
d_gene: TRBD1
j_gene: TRBJ2-7
v_gene: TRBV5-4
CDR3aa: CASSLTGINEQYF
CDR3nt: TGTGCCAGCAGCCTGACAGGGATCAACGAGCAGTACTTC

abundance: NA
len: 16
d_gene: TRBD1
j_gene: TRBJ1-1
v_gene: TRBV5-6
CDR3aa: CASSLVGRGPDTEAFF
CDR3nt: TGTGCCAGCAGCTTGGTGGGCAGGGGGCCTGACACTGAAGCTTTCTTT

abundance: NA
len: 15
d_gene: NA
j_gene: TRBJ2-1
v_gene: TRBV5-1
CDR3aa: CASSLGQAQGDEQFF
CDR3nt: TGCGCCAGCAGCTTGGGCCAGGCCCAAGGGGATGAGCAGTTCTTC

abundance: NA
len: 20
d_gene: TRBD1
j_gene: TRBJ1-4
v_gene: TRBV4-2
CDR3aa: CASRQTARTGQGTTNEKLFF
CDR3nt: TGTGCCAGCAGACAAACTGCTAGGACAGGGCAGGGAACAACTAATGAAAAACTGTTTTTT

abundance: NA
len: 12
d_gene: NA
j_gene: TRBJ1-2
v_gene: TRBV6-5
CDR3aa: CASTINREGYTF
CDR3nt: TGTGCCAGCACCATTAACAGGGAAGGCTACACCTTC

abundance: few
len: 13
d_gene: NA
j_gene: TRBJ1-1
v_gene: TRBV6-2/TRBV6-3
CDR3aa: CASSGRGGAEAFF
CDR3nt: TGTGCCAGCAGTGGGCGGGGGGGGGCTGAAGCTTTCTTT

abundance: NA
len: 15
d_gene: TRBD1
j_gene: TRBJ1-5
v_gene: TRBV2
CDR3aa: CASSEDRTGNQPQHF
CDR3nt: TGTGCCAGCAGCGAGGACAGGACCGGCAATCAGCCCCAGCATTTT

abundance: NA
len: 14
d_gene: NA
j_gene: TRBJ1-5
v_gene: TRBV5-5
CDR3aa: CASSVTRTGQPQHF
CDR3nt: TGTGCCAGCAGCGTAACTAGGACGGGTCAGCCCCAGCATTTT

abundance: NA
len: 15
d_gene: NA
j_gene: TRBJ2-1
v_gene: TRBV7-8
CDR3aa: CASSSGEGIYNEQFF
CDR3nt: TGTGCCAGCAGCTCAGGGGAGGGGATTTACAATGAGCAGTTCTTC

abundance: NA
len: 14
d_gene: TRBD2
j_gene: TRBJ2-3
v_gene: TRBV29-1
CDR3aa: CSVAPGTSSDTQYF
CDR3nt: TGCAGCGTCGCACCCGGGACTAGTTCAGATACGCAGTATTTT

abundance: NA
len: 16
d_gene: NA
j_gene: TRBJ2-2
v_gene: TRBV5-1
CDR3aa: CASSFLSGLDTGELFF
CDR3nt: TGCGCCAGCAGCTTTTTAAGCGGCCTAGACACCGGGGAGCTGTTTTTT

abundance: NA
len: 16
d_gene: TRBD1
j_gene: TRBJ1-2
v_gene: TRBV24-1
CDR3aa: CATSDTGTGGAYGYTF
CDR3nt: TGTGCCACCAGTGATACCGGGACAGGGGGCGCCTATGGCTACACCTTC

abundance: NA
len: 15
d_gene: NA
j_gene: TRBJ1-5
v_gene: TRBV19
CDR3aa: CASSIVGQRNQPQHF
CDR3nt: TGTGCCAGTAGTATAGTTGGGCAGAGAAACCAGCCCCAGCATTTT

abundance: NA
len: 14
d_gene: NA
j_gene: TRBJ2-2
v_gene: TRBV2
CDR3aa: CASRLQATTGELFF
CDR3nt: TGTGCCAGCAGATTACAGGCCACAACCGGGGAGCTGTTTTTT

abundance: NA
len: 12
d_gene: NA
j_gene: TRBJ2-7
v_gene: TRBV5-1
CDR3aa: CASSPGEYEQYF
CDR3nt: TGCGCCAGCAGCCCCGGGGAATACGAGCAGTACTTC

abundance: few
len: 18
d_gene: NA
j_gene: TRBJ1-5
v_gene: TRBV24-1
CDR3aa: CATSDPKTGVNSNQPQHF
CDR3nt: TGTGCCACCAGTGACCCAAAGACCGGGGTAAATAGCAATCAGCCCCAGCATTTT

abundance: NA
len: 15
d_gene: NA
j_gene: TRBJ2-7
v_gene: TRBV24-1
CDR3aa: CATSDPGLGTYEQYF
CDR3nt: TGTGCCACCAGTGATCCTGGTCTAGGGACTTACGAGCAGTACTTC

abundance: NA
len: 10
d_gene: TRBD1
j_gene: TRBJ1-1
v_gene: TRBV20-1
CDR3aa: CSARQGEAFF
CDR3nt: TGCAGTGCCAGACAGGGAGAAGCTTTCTTT

abundance: NA
len: 13
d_gene: NA
j_gene: TRBJ2-3
v_gene: TRBV9
CDR3aa: CASSQSGVNTQYF
CDR3nt: TGTGCCAGCAGCCAATCAGGGGTGAATACGCAGTATTTT

abundance: NA
len: 12
d_gene: NA
j_gene: TRBJ1-5
v_gene: TRBV6-5
CDR3aa: CASSQGYQPQHF
CDR3nt: TGTGCCAGCAGCCAGGGGTATCAGCCCCAGCATTTT